These 18 T cell receptor beta chains were sequenced from one sample in a study of early T cells in non-severe SARS-CoV-2 infection. TCRdb analysed the 5' RACE reads with MiXCR anew, one entry per CDR3 protein. This table has tens of thousands of distinct CDR3 sequences, approximately 10% appearing once. The specimen was whole blood. These receptors were collected from an adult who was a healthcare worker with PCR-confirmed SARS-CoV-2 infection or an uninfected control (not recorded which).

There are many counts of this clonotype. V and J are TRBV2 and TRBJ2-7; no firm D call. The germline CDR1 and CDR2 sequences are SNHLY and FYNNEI. V lost 8 bases and J 4 bases, leaving 18 bases between the germline ends. The length of the CDR3 is 14 residues. CDR3 loop: CASAEIGTSYEQYF. The DNA of the CDR3 is TGTGCCAGCGCTGAAATCGGAACTTCTTACGAGCAGTACTTC.

The table lists this clonotype with a few counts. CDR3 sequence reads: CAWWRRVNTEAFF. In DNA form, the CDR3 reads TGTGCCTGGTGGCGACGGGTGAACACTGAAGCTTTCTTT. This rearrangement joins TRBV30 to TRBJ1-1, with D unresolved. The germline V gene encodes CDR1 GTSNPN and CDR2 SVGIG (reference sequence). V was shortened by 5 bases and J by 0 bases, with 10 bases between the two germline ends. CDR3 size: 13 residues.

This clonotype was recorded at least ten times. The rearrangement joins TRBV7-8 to TRBJ1-5; perhaps TRBD1 as D (5 bases). Per the germline V gene, CDR1 is SGHVS and CDR2 is FQNEAQ. The CDR3 has 17 amino acids. V lost 1 base to trimming and J lost 0 bases, with 13 bases between them. The CDR3 here is CASSLGETVISNQPQHF. Written as DNA, the CDR3 is TGTGCCAGCAGCTTAGGAGAGACAGTGATTAGCAATCAGCCCCAGCATTTT.

CDR3 sequence reads: CASTKANTGELFF. The DNA of the CDR3 is TGTGCCAGCACGAAGGCCAACACCGGGGAGCTGTTTTTT. This chain joins TRBV6-2 or TRBV6-3 and TRBJ2-2, with unresolved D. Germline values: CDR1 MNHEY, CDR2 SVGEGT. V dropped 7 bases and J dropped 2 bases, with 8 bases sitting between them. The CDR3 length is 13 residues.

This sequence joins TRBV5-1 and TRBJ2-2; TRBD1 aligns across 8 bases. The CDR3 length is 15 residues. Germline V gene lookup returns CDR1 SGHRS and CDR2 YFSETQ. Germline trimming cut 3 bases from V and 0 bases from J; bases unmatched to any gene: 1. The CDR3 loop is CASSWDRTNTGELFF. The CDR3 DNA is TGCGCCAGCAGCTGGGACAGGACGAACACCGGGGAGCTGTTTTTT. The whole variable domain, remainder taken from reference TRBV5-1 and TRBJ2-2, is KAGVTQTPRYLIKTRGQQVTLSCSPISGHRSVSWYQQTPGQGLQFLFEYFSETQRNKGNFPGRFSGRQFSNSRSEMNVSTLELGDSALYLCASSWDRTNTGELFFGEGSRLTVL.

This chain uses TRBV10-3 with TRBJ2-7, with 9 bases identical to TRBD2. Looked up from germline, CDR1 is ENHRY and CDR2 is SYGVKD. Trimming took 6 bases from V and 5 from J; bases not matched to a gene: 14. This CDR3 has 16 amino acids. The CDR3 loop reads CAISLPRGGASDEQYF. In DNA form, the CDR3 reads TGTGCCATCAGCCTTCCCCGCGGGGGGGCTTCTGACGAGCAGTACTTC.

Many counts were recorded for this clonotype. V gene TRBV7-9 combines with J gene TRBJ1-1; D uncertain. Germline loops: CDR1 SEHNR, CDR2 FQNEAQ (reference sequence). The CDR3 is 12 residues long. Trimming left V 5 bases short and J 6 bases short, with 10 bases between. CDR3 loop: CASSPQTAEAFF. The DNA for the CDR3 is TGTGCCAGCAGCCCCCAGACGGCTGAAGCTTTCTTT. The full variable domain, completed using reference TRBV7-9 and TRBJ1-1, is DTGVSQNPRHKITKRGQNVTFRCDPISEHNRLYWYRQTLGQGPEFLTYFQNEAQLEKSRLLSDRFSAERPKGSFSTLEIQRTEQGDSAMYLCASSPQTAEAFFGQGTRLTVV.

This rearrangement joins TRBV2 to TRBJ2-7, with unresolved D. V dropped 7 bases and J dropped 7 bases, with 17 bases sitting between them. Germline CDR1 SNHLY, CDR2 FYNNEI. This CDR3 is 13 amino acids long. CDR3 nucleotide sequence: TGTGCCAGCATAGAATCGACGTCGGAGGAGCAGTACTTC. Its translation is CASIESTSEEQYF. The full variable domain, its missing parts supplied by reference TRBV2 and TRBJ2-7, is EPEVTQTPSHQVTQMGQEVILRCVPISNHLYFYWYRQILGQKVEFLVSFYNNEISEKSEIFDDQFSVERPDGSNFTLKIRSTKLEDSAMYFCASIESTSEEQYFGPGTRLTVT.

This clonotype was recorded a few times. The chain is built from TRBV5-5 and TRBJ2-2; unclear D gene. This CDR3 contains 17 residues. Germline CDR1 reads SGHKS; CDR2 reads YYEKEE (reference sequence). V gave up 3 bases and J gave up 2 bases, with 17 bases separating them. CDR3 DNA: TGTGCCAGCAGCTCAGACCCCAGGCAGCCAAACACCGGGGAGCTGTTTTTT. Its translation is CASSSDPRQPNTGELFF.

This clonotype has ten or more counts. The rearrangement links TRBV7-9 to TRBJ1-1; no reliable D call. The CDR3 length is 14 residues. Germline values: CDR1 SEHNR, CDR2 FQNEAQ (reference sequence). V lost 5 bases, J lost 3 bases, and 13 bases lay in between. The CDR3 here is CASSPTLTHTEAFF. The CDR3 nucleotides are TGTGCCAGCAGCCCTACCCTTACCCACACTGAAGCTTTCTTT.

CDR3 loop: CASSHRTGETQYF. CDR3 coding DNA: TGCGCCAGCAGCCACCGGACGGGAGAGACCCAGTACTTC. The chain couples TRBV4-3 to TRBJ2-5; D remains ambiguous. This CDR3 spans 13 amino acids. The V and J ends lost 3 bases and 4 bases respectively, with 9 bases between them. Germline-derived CDR1 and CDR2 are LGHNA and YSLEER.

V usage is TRBV12-3 or TRBV12-4 and J usage is TRBJ1-1; D gene unclear. The V gene lost 7 bases and the J gene lost 5 bases, with 11 bases spanning the gap. The CDR3 covers 12 residues. CDR3 in amino acids: CASIFKRTEAFF. CDR3 coding DNA: TGTGCCAGCATCTTTAAGAGGACTGAAGCTTTCTTT.

This clonotype was seen ten or more times. The gene calls are TRBV20-1 and TRBJ1-1; the D is unclear. Trimming shortened V by 3 bases and J by 1 base, and 6 bases separated the two germline ends. CDR1 and CDR2 from the germline V gene are DFQATT and SNEGSKA (reference sequence). The CDR3 length is 12 residues. CDR3 DNA: TGCAGTGCTAGGAACGGGAACACTGAAGCTTTCTTT. This sequence encodes CSARNGNTEAFF.

This clonotype was seen ten or more times. V is TRBV27 and J is TRBJ1-1; D gene unclear. The V end lost 0 bases, the J end lost 4 bases, and 12 bases lay between the germline ends. The CDR3 runs to 15 residues. Germline lookup yields CDR1 MNHEY and CDR2 SMNVEV (reference sequence). The CDR3 spells CASSLSRGLGTEAFF. The CDR3 DNA reads as TGTGCCAGCAGTTTATCGAGAGGGCTTGGCACTGAAGCTTTCTTT.

This clonotype has at least ten counts. The CDR3 coding sequence is TGTGCCAGCTCACCAATGTCACAGGGGGCTAACACTGAAGCTTTCTTT. This gives the protein CASSPMSQGANTEAFF. The rearrangement links TRBV18 to TRBJ1-1, with 9 nucleotides matching TRBD1. The CDR3 is made up of 16 amino acids. Trimming at V came to 2 bases and at J to 2 bases, leaving 6 bases not matched to a gene. Germline V lookup: CDR1 KGHSH, CDR2 LQKENI. Based on the CDR3 plus reference TRBV18 and TRBJ1-1, the full variable domain is NAGVMQNPRHLVRRRGQEARLRCSPMKGHSHVYWYRQLPEEGLKFMVYLQKENIIDESGMPKERFSAEFPKEGPSILRIQQVVRGDSAAYFCASSPMSQGANTEAFFGQGTRLTVV.

At least ten counts were recorded for this clonotype. The chain combines TRBV5-4 with TRBJ2-3, with 8 bases identical to TRBD2. This CDR3 has 15 amino acids. Germline V CDR1 and CDR2: SGHNT, YYREEE (reference sequence). J lost 0 bases, V lost 8 bases, and 8 bases had no gene match. DNA for the CDR3: TGTGCCAGTAGGAGGCGGGGGGAGAGCACAGATACGCAGTATTTT. It encodes CASRRRGESTDTQYF.

This clonotype appeared many times. This rearrangement joins TRBV6-2 or TRBV6-3 to TRBJ2-1; D remains ambiguous. Looked up from germline, CDR1 is MNHEY and CDR2 is SVGEGT. This CDR3 has 13 amino acids. V was clipped by 5 bases and J by 0 bases, with 5 bases between them. The CDR3 coding sequence is TGTGCCAGCAGTCAGACCTCCTACAATGAGCAGTTCTTC. Amino acids: CASSQTSYNEQFF.

There are a few counts of this clonotype. This chain links TRBV21-1 with TRBJ2-3. TRBV21-1 is annotated as a pseudogene. The CDR3 covers 11 residues. The DNA of the CDR3 is TGTGCCAGCAGCAAACCTGATACGCAGTATTTT. Residues: CASSKPDTQYF.